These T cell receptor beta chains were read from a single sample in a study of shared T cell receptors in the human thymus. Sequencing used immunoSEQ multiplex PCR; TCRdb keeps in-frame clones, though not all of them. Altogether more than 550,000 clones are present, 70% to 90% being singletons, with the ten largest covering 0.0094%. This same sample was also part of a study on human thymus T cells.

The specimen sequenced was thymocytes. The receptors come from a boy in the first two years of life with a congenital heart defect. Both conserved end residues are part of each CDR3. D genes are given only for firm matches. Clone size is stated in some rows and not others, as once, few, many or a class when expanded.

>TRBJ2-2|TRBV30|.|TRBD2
CAWSVAGVPGGTTGELFF
TGTGCCTGGAGTGTCGCAGGGGTCCCGGGGGGGACAACCGGGGAGCTGTTTTTT
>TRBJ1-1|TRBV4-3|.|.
CASSQDLRAPNTEAFF
TGCGCCAGCAGCCAAGATCTGAGGGCCCCAAACACTGAAGCTTTCTTT
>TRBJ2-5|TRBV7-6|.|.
CASSPGRTQETQYF
TGTGCCAGCAGTCCAGGCCGCACACAAGAGACCCAGTACTTC
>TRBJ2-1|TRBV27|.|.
CASSFQGSYNEQFF
TGTGCCAGCAGTTTTCAGGGGTCCTACAATGAGCAGTTCTTC
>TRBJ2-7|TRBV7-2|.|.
CASSPPDSNPHYEQYF
TGTGCCAGCAGCCCCCCCGACTCCAACCCCCACTACGAGCAGTACTTC
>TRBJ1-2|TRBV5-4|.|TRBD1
CASSLQVGQPAFLRYTF
TGTGCCAGCAGCTTACAGGTGGGACAGCCTGCCTTTCTTCGCTACACCTTC
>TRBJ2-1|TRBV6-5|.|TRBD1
CASSYTDRDEQFF
TGTGCCAGCAGTTACACCGACAGGGATGAGCAGTTCTTC
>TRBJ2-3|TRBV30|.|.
CAWSVQPQSTDTQYF
TGTGCCTGGAGTGTACAGCCTCAAAGCACAGATACGCAGTATTTT
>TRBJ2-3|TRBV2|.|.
CASSEALSSWGDTDTQYF
TGTGCCAGCAGTGAAGCGCTTAGCTCCTGGGGGGACACAGATACGCAGTATTTT
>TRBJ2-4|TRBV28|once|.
CASSSTRPQRNIQYF
TGTGCCAGCAGTAGCACCCGACCCCAGCGGAACATTCAGTACTTC
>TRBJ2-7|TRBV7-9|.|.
CASSLMDPGLKGDEQYF
TGTGCCAGCAGCTTAATGGATCCGGGTCTCAAAGGGGACGAGCAGTACTTC
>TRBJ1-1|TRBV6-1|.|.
CASSRDSPRDTEAFF
TGTGCCAGCAGTCGGGACTCCCCAAGGGACACTGAAGCTTTCTTT
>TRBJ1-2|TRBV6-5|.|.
CASSSGASYTF
TGTGCCAGCAGTTCAGGGGCGAGCTACACCTTC
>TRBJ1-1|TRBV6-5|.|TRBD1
CASRPGQRTNTEAFF
TGTGCCAGCAGGCCGGGACAGAGAACGAACACTGAAGCTTTCTTT
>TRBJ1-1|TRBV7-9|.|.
CASSLCSAGAMNTEAFF
TGTGCCAGCAGCTTATGTTCGGCAGGGGCCATGAACACTGAAGCTTTCTTT
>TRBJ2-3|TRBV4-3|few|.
CASSHPTRSTKDTQYF
TGCGCCAGCAGCCACCCCACTAGGTCGACCAAAGATACGCAGTATTTT
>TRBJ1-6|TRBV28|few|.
CASRLRERSYNSPLHF
TGTGCCAGCAGGCTCAGGGAACGCTCCTATAATTCACCCCTCCACTTT
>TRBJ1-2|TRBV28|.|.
CASRDWGRVPSEDYGYTF
TGTGCCAGCCGTGATTGGGGGCGAGTCCCCTCGGAGGACTATGGCTACACCTTC
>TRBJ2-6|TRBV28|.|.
CASSSAQDSGANVLTF
TGTGCCAGCAGTTCAGCACAGGACTCTGGGGCCAACGTCCTGACTTTC
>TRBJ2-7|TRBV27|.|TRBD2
CASSRTSGNLYEQYF
TGTGCCAGCAGTCGGACTAGCGGAAACCTTTACGAGCAGTACTTC
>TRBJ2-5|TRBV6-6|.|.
CASRTKRETQYF
TGTGCCAGCAGGACCAAGAGGGAGACCCAGTACTTC
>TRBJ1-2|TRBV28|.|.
CASSFKDSLIPSLHGYTF
TGTGCCAGCAGTTTCAAGGACTCATTGATCCCCAGCTTACATGGCTACACCTTC
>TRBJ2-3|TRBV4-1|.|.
CASSQDEGDTQYF
TGCGCCAGCAGCCAAGATGAGGGAGATACGCAGTATTTT
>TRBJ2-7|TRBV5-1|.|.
CASSLGTSSYEQYF
TGCGCCAGCAGCTTGGGGACAAGTTCCTACGAGCAGTACTTC
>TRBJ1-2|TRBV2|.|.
CASSERGLDRPGGGYTF
TGTGCCAGCAGTGAAAGGGGACTCGACAGGCCGGGGGGTGGCTACACCTTC
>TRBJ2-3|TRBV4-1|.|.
CASSQESDTQYF
TGCGCCAGCAGCCAAGAAAGCGATACGCAGTATTTT
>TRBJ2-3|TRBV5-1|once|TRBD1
CASSLSRSGQSTDTQYF
TGCGCCAGCAGCCTCTCTAGATCGGGACAGAGCACAGATACGCAGTATTTT
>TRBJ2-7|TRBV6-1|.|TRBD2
CASRHQYGGAYEQYF
TGTGCCAGCAGGCACCAGTACGGGGGGGCTTACGAGCAGTACTTC
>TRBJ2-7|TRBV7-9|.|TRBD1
CASSCGTGSFYEQYF
TGTGCCAGCAGCTGCGGGACAGGGTCATTTTACGAGCAGTACTTC
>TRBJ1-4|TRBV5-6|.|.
CASSLLAYGKLFF
TGTGCCAGCAGCTTGCTCGCTTACGGAAAACTGTTTTTT